This T cell receptor (beta chain) comes out of a study of CD8+CD57+ T cells in acquired aplastic anemia. On the study more broadly: Sorting CD4+ and CD8+ cells gave DNA averaging 3.2 ug. Broader study findings: Statistical testing detected no significant gap in CD8+ Simpson's diversity between patients and controls. The number of CD8+ CDR3 sequences shared by patients and controls was roughly 31.

Comment on this clonotype: Its matching antigen is unknown.

CDR1 and CDR2 (germline): SGHAT, FQDESV (reference sequence). V was clipped by 1 base and J by 2 bases, with 18 bases between them. The CDR3 length is 17 residues. Profiling that covered TCR beta VDJ and CDR3 relied on genomic DNA as its template. TCRdb reprocessed the reads via MiXCR and lists one record per CDR3 protein. The sample has 200,000 to 250,000 distinct CDR3 sequences; around 60% are singletons. The origin of this receptor is a human donor in good health. The sequencing sample was made of sorted CD4+, CD8+, or CD8+CD57+ T cells (not recorded which) from PBMCs. The rearrangement uses TRBV11-1 and TRBJ2-7; possibly TRBD2 for D (6 bases). The CDR3 DNA sequence: TGTGCCAGCAGCTTAGTTGGGGAGGAATCCCTCCCCTACGAGCAGTACTTC. Encoded protein: CASSLVGEESLPYEQYF.